A selection of T cell receptor beta chains follows, all from one sample in a study of CXCR3-negative and CXCR3-positive naive CD8 T cells. Using the 5' RACE reads, TCRdb records one entry per CDR3 protein without DNA. The sample table sets out 5,500 to 7,500 distinct CDR3 sequences. What was sequenced was naive CXCR3+ CD8+ T cells from blood. These TCRs come from a human donor in good health. Some clones in this sample may be carry-over from other donors' samples. Both conserved end residues are part of each CDR3. A row's size may be missing; if present it is once, few, many or a size class.

j_call | v_call | clone_size | cdr3_aa
TRBJ2-2 | TRBV29-1 | medium-sized | CSVRPHNTGELFF
TRBJ2-2 | TRBV6-2/TRBV6-3 | - | CASSSDTPRRELFF
TRBJ1-4 | TRBV5-1 | medium-sized | CASSNRGQGSEKLFF
TRBJ2-1 | TRBV20-1 | medium-sized | CSARRLAGGTYNEQFF
TRBJ1-2 | TRBV19 | - | CASSMSGGGDFYGYTF
TRBJ1-1 | TRBV15 | - | CATSRDRTTEAFF
TRBJ2-7 | TRBV10-3 | medium-sized | CAISDSSGRGFYEQYF
TRBJ2-7 | TRBV5-6 | - | CASSARDINYEQYF
TRBJ1-2 | TRBV12-3/TRBV12-4 | medium-sized | CASSLYEGYGYTF
TRBJ2-5 | TRBV25-1 | medium-sized | CASRGGAWQETQYF
TRBJ1-1 | TRBV27 | - | CASSPGGPTEAFF
TRBJ2-1 | TRBV9 | - | CASSVAGQAKNEQFF
TRBJ2-3 | TRBV5-4 | - | CASNPPGQATDTQYF
TRBJ2-1 | TRBV7-3 | medium-sized | CASSLGGTSGMNEQFF
TRBJ2-3 | TRBV5-1 | medium-sized | CASSPPGHRTDTQYF
TRBJ1-3 | TRBV4-1 | medium-sized | CASSPEPGQSSGNTIYF
TRBJ2-7 | TRBV20-1 | medium-sized | CSARTQGEQYF
TRBJ2-3 | TRBV4-1 | - | CASSQVAGEGTQYF
TRBJ1-2 | TRBV29-1 | medium-sized | CSVVIGLYGYTF
TRBJ1-1 | TRBV12-3/TRBV12-4 | - | CASSYGALSKRAEAFF
TRBJ2-5 | TRBV7-8 | - | CASSVGTSRREETQYF
TRBJ2-1 | TRBV11-2 | medium-sized | CASRGDSYNEQFF
TRBJ1-2 | TRBV6-5 | medium-sized | CASSYKGEIYGYTF
TRBJ2-2 | TRBV5-1 | medium-sized | CASSLERAGRATGELFF
TRBJ2-1 | TRBV7-8 | - | CASSLLSPSREEQFF